The 8 T cell receptor beta chains below come from one sample, sequenced in a study of T-cell reconstitution after alpha-beta-depleted transplantation in children. The TCRbeta library was prepared with unique molecular identifiers. TCRdb reprocessed the PCR reads with MiXCR, giving one entry per CDR3 protein. The sample holds over 400,000 distinct CDR3 sequences; approximately 42% are singletons and the top ten take approximately 25%. Here the sequenced sample was PBMCs, taken before TCRalphabeta/CD19-depleted stem cell transplant. The receptors originated from a girl between 2 and 10 years old with aplastic anemia, due to receive a stem cell transplant.

This chain connects TRBV5-1 to TRBJ2-1; possible D gene TRBD2, 5 bases. V was shortened by 2 bases and J by 14 bases, with 14 bases between the two germline ends. The CDR3 covers 12 residues. From germline, CDR1 is SGHRS and CDR2 YFSETQ. The CDR3 bases are TGCGCCAGCAGCTTCGGGAAGGAGTCGGAGTTCTTC. Translating gives CASSFGKESEFF.

V and J are TRBV12-3 or TRBV12-4 and TRBJ2-1, with D possibly matching TRBD1 (6 bases). The CDR3 loop spans 14 amino acids. V dropped 6 bases and J dropped 7 bases, with 16 bases sitting between them. For the CDR3, the DNA is TGTGCCAGCAGCTCCTACAGGGTTGGGAATGAGCAGTTCTTC. Encoded protein: CASSSYRVGNEQFF.

J is TRBJ2-7 and V is TRBV28; TRBD1 matches 9 bases. Germline assignment: CDR1 MDHEN and CDR2 SYDVKM. CDR3 size: 16 residues. V shed 5 bases, J shed 5 bases, and the junction held 13 bases outside the gene matches. CDR3 nucleotide sequence: TGTGCCAGCAGTGCAACCACAACAGGGGGCAAAAACGAGCAGTACTTC. Translating gives CASSATTTGGKNEQYF.

The rearrangement uses TRBV4-3 and TRBJ2-3; a weak D match, TRBD1 (5 bases). V was pared by 0 bases and J by 2 bases, with 9 bases between. Germline assignment: CDR1 LGHNA and CDR2 YSLEER. The CDR3 runs 15 residues. The CDR3 nucleotides are TGCGCCAGCAGCCAAGAGGCAGGGCACACAGATACGCAGTATTTT. Translated, it gives CASSQEAGHTDTQYF.

The chain joins TRBV30 to TRBJ2-1; D gene ambiguous. Germline V CDR1 and CDR2: GTSNPN, SVGIG (reference sequence). CDR3 length: 13 amino acids. Between the trimmed V and J ends, which lost 2 bases and 0 bases, there was a span of 5 bases. CDR3 sequence: CAWSPSSYNEQFF. In DNA form, the CDR3 reads TGTGCCTGGAGTCCGAGCTCCTACAATGAGCAGTTCTTC.

This clonotype has ten or more counts. The chain is built from TRBV4-3 and TRBJ2-2; possibly TRBD1 for D (5 bases). Germline assignment: CDR1 LGHNA and CDR2 YSLEER. The CDR3 totals 17 residues. The V and J ends lost 0 bases and 0 bases respectively, with 11 bases between them. CDR3 region: CASSQDTSGPNTGELFF. The CDR3 DNA follows: TGCGCCAGCAGCCAAGATACGTCAGGGCCGAACACCGGGGAGCTGTTTTTT.

Concerning this clonotype: One base away lies a much larger clone, so this may be a sequencing read error. The CDR3 carries no conserved terminal phenylalanine or tryptophan, so it likely arises from a read error. The chain has TRBV7-9 and TRBJ1-2; D unclear. Germline CDR1 is SEHNR and CDR2 is FQNEAQ (reference sequence). Trimming cost V 5 bases and J 8 bases, with 12 bases left between them. This CDR3 has 12 residues. CDR3 amino acids: CASSHSGSGYTS. CDR3 DNA sequence: TGTGCCAGCAGCCATTCGGGGAGCGGCTACACCTCC.

This clonotype was counted a few times. The gene calls are TRBV5-6 and TRBJ2-1, with TRBD2 matching 9 bases. Germline trimming cut 4 bases from V and 8 bases from J; bases unmatched to any gene: 16. Germline CDR1 reads SGHDT; CDR2 reads YYEEEE. There are 17 residues in the CDR3. CDR3 sequence reads: CASSPPLAGGGEDEQFF. DNA for the CDR3: TGTGCCAGCAGCCCCCCGTTGGCGGGAGGGGGCGAGGATGAGCAGTTCTTC.